This T cell receptor (beta chain) was found in a study of control samples from healthy donors and cancer patients (dated by TCRdb to 2020 to 2022). Library preparation employed the immunoSEQ multiplex PCR assay. TCRdb mirrors the immuneACCESS table, restricted to in-frame sequences. Some clones are absent from its copies; in checked studies, under half trace to an unresolved V gene, and the reason for the others is unknown. This sample lists 100,000 to 150,000 clones; about 92% were detected once. The ten largest clones take up about 2.2% of the sample. As regards this clone: Its antigen specificity is not known. No much larger clonotype is one base removed from it; base qualities were not supplied.

Taken from cysteine to phenylalanine, the CDR3 has 13 residues. The DNA shown is the 39-base CDR3, in frame from base 1. V drops 5 bases and J drops 6 bases, leaving 14 bases in between. CDR1 SGHAT and CDR2 FQNNGV are derived from the germline V gene. This receptor was identified in a woman aged 45-60 years in good health. Sequences were obtained from blood. Recombination joined TRBV11-2 with TRBJ2-7, and TRBD1 may be the D gene, going by 6 matching bases. The CDR3 protein is CASSLRDIGEQYF. DNA sequence: TGTGCCAGCAGCCTCCGGGACATCGGCGAGCAGTACTTC.